This TCR beta chain was sequenced for a study of CD8 T cells in Susac syndrome. Random-hexamer reverse transcription was applied to roughly 0.5 to 1 ug RNA. An immunoSEQ multiplex PCR generated amplified TCR beta CDR3 products spanning 54 Vbeta and 13 Jbeta. TCRdb reprocessed the immunoSEQ multiplex PCR reads via MiXCR and lists one record per CDR3 protein. Among under 200,000 distinct CDR3 sequences listed, 85% to 95% were seen once. Recently defined diagnostic criteria classed the Susac syndrome patients as definite or probable. TEMRA cells were FACS-enriched, with CD8+ and CD4+ T cells isolated negatively. The CDR3 is 14 residues long. The V segment lost 5 bases and the J segment 4 bases; nucleotides outside the gene matches: 5. The germline gives CDR1 MNHEY, CDR2 SVGAGI.

Material: CD8+ T cells from PBMCs. J is TRBJ2-5 and V is TRBV6-5, with 9 bases aligning to TRBD1. The source is a human donor with Susac syndrome. The CDR3 DNA sequence: TGTGCCAGCAGTACTACAGGGGGCTTAGAGACCCAGTACTTC. As protein: CASSTTGGLETQYF.